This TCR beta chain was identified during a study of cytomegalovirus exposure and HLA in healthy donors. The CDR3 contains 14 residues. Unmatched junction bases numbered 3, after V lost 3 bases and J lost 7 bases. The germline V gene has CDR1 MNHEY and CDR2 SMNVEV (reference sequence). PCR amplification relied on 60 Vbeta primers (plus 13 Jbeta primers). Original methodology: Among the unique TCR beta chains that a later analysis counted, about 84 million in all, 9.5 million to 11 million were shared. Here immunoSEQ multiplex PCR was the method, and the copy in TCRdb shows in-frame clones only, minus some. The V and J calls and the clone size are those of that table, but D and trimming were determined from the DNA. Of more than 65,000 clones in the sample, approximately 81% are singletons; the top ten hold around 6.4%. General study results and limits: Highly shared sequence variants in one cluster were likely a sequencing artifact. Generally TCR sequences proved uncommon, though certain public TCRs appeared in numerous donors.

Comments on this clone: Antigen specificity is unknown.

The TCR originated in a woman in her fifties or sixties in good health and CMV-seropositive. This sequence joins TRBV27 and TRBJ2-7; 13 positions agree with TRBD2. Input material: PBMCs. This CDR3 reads CASSFGTSGKEQYF. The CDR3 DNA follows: TGTGCCAGCAGTTTCGGGACTAGCGGGAAAGAGCAGTACTTC.